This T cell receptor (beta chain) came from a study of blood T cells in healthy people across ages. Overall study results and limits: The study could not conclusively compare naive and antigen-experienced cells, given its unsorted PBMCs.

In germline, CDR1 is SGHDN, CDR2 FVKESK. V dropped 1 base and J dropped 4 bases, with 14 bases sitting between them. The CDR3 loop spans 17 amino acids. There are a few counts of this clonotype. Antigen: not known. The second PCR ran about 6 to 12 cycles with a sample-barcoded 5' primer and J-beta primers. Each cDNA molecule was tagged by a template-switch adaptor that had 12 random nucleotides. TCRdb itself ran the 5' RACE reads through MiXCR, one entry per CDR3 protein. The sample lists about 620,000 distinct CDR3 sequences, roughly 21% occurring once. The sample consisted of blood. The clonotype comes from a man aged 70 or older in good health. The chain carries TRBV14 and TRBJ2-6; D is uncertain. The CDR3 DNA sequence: TGTGCCAGCAGCCAAGTTCTCCCGCGGAAGGGGGCCAACGTCCTGACTTTC. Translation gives CASSQVLPRKGANVLTF.